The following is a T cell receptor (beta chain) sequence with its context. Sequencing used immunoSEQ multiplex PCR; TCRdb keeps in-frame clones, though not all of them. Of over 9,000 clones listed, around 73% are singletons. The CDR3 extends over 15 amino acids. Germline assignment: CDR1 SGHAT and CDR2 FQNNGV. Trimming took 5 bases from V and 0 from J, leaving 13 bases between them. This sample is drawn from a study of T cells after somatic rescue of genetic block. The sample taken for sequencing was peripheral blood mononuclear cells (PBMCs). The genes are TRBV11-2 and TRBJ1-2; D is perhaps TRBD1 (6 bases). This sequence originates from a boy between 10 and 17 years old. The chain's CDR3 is CASSPYREANYGYTF. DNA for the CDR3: TGTGCCAGCAGCCCGTACAGGGAGGCTAACTATGGCTACACCTTC.